The text below deals with one T cell receptor beta chain. Just one base apart from a much larger clone, this may be a read error. In the same sample, other DNA sequences code for this CDR3. The record originates from a study of shared clonotypes between healthy human individuals. Genomic DNA (from each subset) was split evenly across several immunoSEQ plates. Clones were sequenced by immunoSEQ multiplex PCR, and TCRdb holds only the in-frame ones, with some missing. The repertoire holds roughly 2.1 million clones, under 95% seen once, with 1.7% in the top ten. Naive CD8 cells were CD45RO-negative, positively selected for CCR7, excluding terminally differentiated effector memory CD45RA+ cells. Each sample came from a Caucasian adult donor living in Nashville, Tennessee. Between the trimmed V and J ends, which lost 1 base and 2 bases, there was a span of 3 bases. Germline V gene data show CDR1 as SGHAT and CDR2 as FQNNGV. The CDR3 consists of 12 residues.

The sequence was obtained from a man in his late teens or twenties in good health. Some clones in this sample may be carry-over from other donors' samples. The specimen sequenced was naive CD8+ T cells from PBMCs. The V gene is TRBV11-2, the J gene TRBJ2-7; D is ambiguous. The CDR3 coding sequence is TGTGCCAGCAGCTTAGGGACCTACGAGCAGTACTTC. Encoded protein: CASSLGTYEQYF.